This passage covers 20 T cell receptor beta chains from one sample sequenced in a study of ipilimumab plus nivolumab after autologous stem cell transplantation. This table comes from immunoSEQ multiplex PCR, and its TCRdb copy is limited to in-frame clones, with some not included. The data show tens of thousands of clones, more than 85% seen once. The material was PBMCs, obtained in a trial of ipilimumab plus nivolumab as post-transplant consolidation. Receptors were obtained from a male donor with multiple myeloma.

The chain links TRBV28 to TRBJ2-3; perhaps TRBD1 as D (5 bases). This CDR3 has 14 amino acids. Germline V gene lookup returns CDR1 MDHEN and CDR2 SYDVKM. With 3 bases removed from V and 2 bases from J, the gap between germline ends came to 9 bases. The DNA of the CDR3 is TGTGCCAGCAGTTTGGGTGGGGCCACAGATACGCAGTATTTT. Protein: CASSLGGATDTQYF.

The chain uses TRBV7-3 and TRBJ2-2; D gene unclear. This CDR3 is 15 amino acids long. With 1 base removed from V and 1 base from J, the gap between germline ends came to 7 bases. The germline V gene encodes CDR1 SGHTA and CDR2 FQGTGA. The CDR3: CASSLKFQNTGELFF. Written as DNA, the CDR3 is TGTGCCAGCAGCTTAAAATTCCAGAACACCGGGGAGCTGTTTTTT.

The J gene is TRBJ1-3, the V gene TRBV5-1; possible D gene TRBD1, 6 bases. The ends were cut back, 4 bases at V and 8 bases at J, with 16 bases in the middle. The germline V gene encodes CDR1 SGHRS and CDR2 YFSETQ. The CDR3 totals 14 residues. The CDR3 DNA reads TGCGCCAGCAGCCCTGGAGGGGGGCTAGACACCATATATTTT. Amino acids: CASSPGGGLDTIYF.

The chain combines TRBV7-8 with TRBJ2-5; 7 bases fit TRBD1. The CDR3 is made up of 15 amino acids. The germline gives CDR1 SGHVS, CDR2 FQNEAQ. The V and J ends lost 4 bases and 1 base, in that order; junction bases with no gene match: 6. CDR3 coding DNA: TGTGCCAGCAGCTCCCGACAGGGCGTCCAAGAGACCCAGTACTTC. Translating gives CASSSRQGVQETQYF.

The chain couples TRBV29-1 to TRBJ2-5; 13 bases match TRBD2. Germline V gene lookup returns CDR1 SQVTM and CDR2 ANQGSEA. J was trimmed by 5 bases and V by 2 bases; bases with no gene match: 11. CDR3 length: 17 residues. This CDR3 reads CSVELRLAGGPRETQYF. DNA of the CDR3: TGCAGCGTTGAACTCAGACTAGCGGGGGGTCCGCGGGAGACCCAGTACTTC.

The V gene is TRBV4-1, the J gene TRBJ2-7; 8 bases are shared with TRBD1. J lost 4 bases, V lost 0 bases, and 5 bases had no gene match. This CDR3 comprises 15 residues. CDR1 is MGHRA and CDR2 is YSYEKL in the germline V gene. The CDR3 DNA reads as TGCGCCAGCAGCCAAGAGGGGACAGGCCTTTACGAGCAGTACTTC. Encoded protein: CASSQEGTGLYEQYF.

This sequence joins TRBV5-7 and TRBJ2-5; 11 bases are shared with TRBD1. TRBV5-7 carries the ORF label, with uncertain function. The CDR3 consists of 16 residues. With V trimmed by 3 bases and J by 2 bases, 6 bases remained unmatched. The CDR3 here is CASSSTDRGRQETQYF. In DNA, the CDR3 is TGTGCCAGCAGCTCGACGGACAGGGGGCGACAAGAGACCCAGTACTTC.

The count of this clone is one. This sequence joins TRBV9 and TRBJ2-3; tentative D call: TRBD2 (6 bases). Germline V gene data show CDR1 as SGDLS and CDR2 as YYNGEE. This CDR3 spans 14 amino acids. V lost 3 bases, J lost 3 bases, and 11 bases lay in between. DNA of the CDR3: TGTGCCAGCAGCGCGATTAGCGGTACAGATACGCAGTATTTT. Translating gives CASSAISGTDTQYF.

The rearrangement joins TRBV18 to TRBJ2-5; 9 bases line up with TRBD1. Germline assignment: CDR1 KGHSH and CDR2 LQKENI. The V gene end was trimmed by 6 bases and the J gene end by 4 bases; junction bases not matched to a gene: 6. This CDR3 region has 14 residues. CDR3 bases: TGTGCCAGCTCCCCGGACAGGGGCAGAGAGACCCAGTACTTC. Amino acids: CASSPDRGRETQYF.

This chain joins TRBV7-6 and TRBJ2-7; D call uncertain. V was cut by 0 bases and J by 2 bases, with 8 bases left in between. This CDR3 contains 14 residues. Germline V gene lookup returns CDR1 SGHVS and CDR2 FNYEAQ. CDR3 in DNA: TGTGCCAGCAGCTTAGCGGACGAGGCCTACGAGCAGTACTTC. Protein sequence: CASSLADEAYEQYF. Combining the CDR3 with reference TRBV7-6 and TRBJ2-7 gives the whole variable domain GAGVSQSPRYKVTKRGQDVALRCDPISGHVSLYWYRQALGQGPEFLTYFNYEAQQDKSGLPNDRFSAERPEGSISTLTIQRTEQRDSAMYRCASSLADEAYEQYFGPGTRLTVT.

The rearrangement links TRBV7-8 to TRBJ1-6; 8 bases match TRBD1. The CDR3 length is 16 residues. The germline gives CDR1 SGHVS, CDR2 FQNEAQ. Germline trimming cut 1 base from V and 4 bases from J; bases unmatched to any gene: 3. The CDR3 loop is CASSLGTGRYNSPLHF. In DNA, the CDR3 is TGTGCCAGCAGCTTAGGGACAGGGAGGTATAATTCACCCCTCCACTTT.

The genes are TRBV7-2 and TRBJ1-2; unclear D gene. This CDR3 is 14 amino acids long. Deletions cut 5 bases from V and 6 bases from J, with 16 bases between. Germline V CDR1 and CDR2: SGHTA, FQGNSA. The CDR3 loop is CASSPRPVLDGYTF. The CDR3 coding sequence is TGTGCCAGCAGCCCCCGGCCGGTGCTCGATGGCTACACCTTC.

The chain employs TRBV28 and TRBJ2-7, with TRBD1 matching over 9 bases. This CDR3 is built from 14 residues. Germline values: CDR1 MDHEN, CDR2 SYDVKM. V trimming: 5 bases; J trimming: 2 bases; junction bases outside the gene matches: 4. The DNA of the CDR3 is TGTGCCAGCAGTAGCGGGACAGGGCCCTACGAGCAGTACTTC. Its translation is CASSSGTGPYEQYF. Drawing the rest from reference TRBV28 and TRBJ2-7, the complete variable domain is DVKVTQSSRYLVKRTGEKVFLECVQDMDHENMFWYRQDPGLGLRLIYFSYDVKMKEKGDIPEGYSVSREKKERFSLILESASTNQTSMYLCASSSGTGPYEQYFGPGTRLTVT.

The V gene is TRBV12-5, the J gene TRBJ1-2; D is unclear. Per germline, CDR1 LGHNT and CDR2 FRNRAP. V was pared by 5 bases and J by 5 bases, with 12 bases between. The CDR3 sequence is 13 residues long. In DNA, the CDR3 is TGTGCTAGTGGTCTAGACACGGTGTATGGCTACACCTTC. It codes for CASGLDTVYGYTF.

The chain carries TRBV5-1 and TRBJ1-5; 9 bases agree with TRBD1. CDR3 size: 14 residues. Trimming took 4 bases from V and 7 from J; bases not matched to a gene: 6. Germline V lookup: CDR1 SGHRS, CDR2 YFSETQ. The CDR3, as DNA: TGCGCCAGCAGCACTACAGGGGGCGGGCAGCCCCAGCATTTT. Amino acids: CASSTTGGGQPQHF.

The rearrangement joins TRBV7-2 to TRBJ2-1, with 7 positions matching TRBD1. This CDR3 has 14 amino acids. Germline V gene sequence: CDR1 SGHTA, CDR2 FQGNSA. The J segment lost 10 bases and the V segment lost 4 bases, leaving 10 bases of the junction unmatched. CDR3 in amino acids: CASSYPGRGTEQFF. CDR3 sequence (DNA): TGTGCCAGCAGCTACCCGGGCAGGGGGACGGAGCAGTTCTTC. Using reference TRBV7-2 and TRBJ2-1 for the parts outside the CDR3, the full variable domain is GAGVSQSPSNKVTEKGKDVELRCDPISGHTALYWYRQSLGQGLEFLIYFQGNSAPDKSGLPSDRFSAERTGGSVSTLTIQRTQQEDSAVYLCASSYPGRGTEQFFGPGTRLTVL.

This chain links TRBV19 with TRBJ2-7, with D maybe TRBD2 (7 bases). The length of the CDR3 is 15 residues. Germline V gives CDR1 LNHDA, CDR2 SQIVND (reference sequence). Trimming removed 4 bases at V and 6 bases at J, with 19 bases between. Here the CDR3 reads CASSRGGAGMGEQYF. CDR3 coding DNA: TGTGCCAGTAGTAGAGGGGGAGCGGGAATGGGCGAGCAGTACTTC.

The chain is built from TRBV14 and TRBJ2-2; D tentatively fits TRBD1 or TRBD2 (7 bases each). Trimming took off 1 base at V and 4 bases at J, with 13 bases between the two ends. Germline CDR1 SGHDN, CDR2 FVKESK. This CDR3 comprises 16 residues. The CDR3 is CASSQVPGGGTGELFF. In DNA, the CDR3 is TGTGCCAGCAGCCAAGTTCCAGGGGGGGGCACCGGGGAGCTGTTTTTT.

CDR3: CASSFRRDFSTDTQYF. The CDR3 nucleotides read TGTGCCAGTAGTTTCCGGCGGGACTTCAGCACAGATACGCAGTATTTT. The V call is TRBV19, the J call TRBJ2-3; D might be TRBD2 (6 bases). This CDR3 contains 16 residues. Germline V CDR1 and CDR2: LNHDA, SQIVND (reference sequence). With 5 bases removed from V and 0 bases from J, the gap between germline ends came to 15 bases.

The chain joins TRBV7-9 to TRBJ1-2; D uncertain. V lost 5 bases and J 5 bases, leaving 9 bases between the germline ends. This CDR3 has 12 residues. Germline V lookup: CDR1 SEHNR, CDR2 FQNEAQ (reference sequence). The CDR3 nucleotides are TGTGCCAGCAGCCCTGAGGATTATGGCTACACCTTC. It yields the protein CASSPEDYGYTF.